This T cell receptor beta chain originates from a study of PD-1 blockade in classical Hodgkin lymphoma. CDR1 and CDR2 from the germline V gene are SGHAT and FQNNGV. The CDR3 runs 16 residues. Trimming left V 5 bases short and J 0 bases short, with 14 bases between. Points on this clone: Antigen specificity is unknown.

Noted time point: cycle 4 day 1 (C4D1), after 6 weeks of nivolumab. Each and every patient relapsed after autologous stem cell transplantation, and patients got differing brentuximab vedotin exposure. Purified CD4+ T cells were obtained from thawed PBMCs through magnetic negative selection. Patients showed best responses of complete response, partial response or progressive disease. Clones were read by immunoSEQ multiplex PCR, and TCRdb kept only the in-frame ones, dropping some. The sample has tens of thousands of clones, approximately 85% seen once. Study-wide findings and caveats: Patients were excluded if nivolumab began under 1 year after ASCT (the autologous transplant). Unlike CD8+ TCR diversity, which did not rise significantly by C4D1, CD4+ TCR diversity did. It was among complete responders that baseline diversity resembled that of newly diagnosed patients.

This receptor was identified in a human donor with classical Hodgkin lymphoma. The gene calls are TRBV11-2 and TRBJ1-3; D possibly corresponds to TRBD1 (6 bases). Specimen: CD4+ T cells from blood, collected before the fourth cycle of nivolumab. The CDR3 nucleotides read TGTGCCAGCAGCCCCGGGGGGGGCCGCTCTGGAAACACCATATATTTT. This sequence encodes CASSPGGGRSGNTIYF.